These T cell receptor beta chains were read from a single sample in a study of technical replicates of blood from a few donors. Profiled with immunoSEQ multiplex PCR; TCRdb holds only in-frame clones, not every one. The table lists over 10,000 clones, 93% of them singletons. The sequenced sample was PBMCs. Receptor source: a human donor in good health. The CDR3 runs from the conserved cysteine through the conserved F or W. A D gene is named only where the DNA matches it firmly. Size values are once, few and many counts, or a class for expanded clones, and some rows have none.

>TRBD2|NA|TRBJ2-7|TRBV7-8
TGTGCCAGCAGCCCCGTTAGCGGGAGCTCCTACGAGCAGTACTTC
CASSPVSGSSYEQYF
>NA|NA|TRBJ2-2|TRBV30
TGTGCCTGGAGTGTCTGGGGCAGCGAGGCGAACACCGGGGAGCTGTTTTTT
CAWSVWGSEANTGELFF
>NA|once|TRBJ1-3|TRBV28
TGTGCCAGTTTGGGACAACTCTCTGGAAACACCATATATTTT
CASLGQLSGNTIYF
>TRBD1|NA|TRBJ1-2|TRBV19
TGTGCCAGTAGCCTCCCTACGGGGTGGCAGGGGGCCGGGGGCTACACCTTC
CASSLPTGWQGAGGYTF
>TRBD2|NA|TRBJ2-1|TRBV6-5
TGTGCCAGCAGGATCGGGACTAGCGGTTACAATGAGCAGTTCTTC
CASRIGTSGYNEQFF
>TRBD2|NA|TRBJ2-3|TRBV15
TGTGCCACCAGCAGCACTAGCGCAGATACGCAGTATTTT
CATSSTSADTQYF
>TRBD1|NA|TRBJ2-7|TRBV28
TGTGCCAGCAGTATAGGACAGGGGGCATCTGACGAGCAGTACTTC
CASSIGQGASDEQYF
>TRBD2|NA|TRBJ2-7|TRBV7-6
TGTGCCAGCAGCTCCCCATGGACTAAGCGGGAGGCCTACGAGCAGTACTTC
CASSSPWTKREAYEQYF
>TRBD1|NA|TRBJ2-1|TRBV30
TGTGCCTTCACGCGGGACAGGGGTTACAATGAGCAGTTCTTC
CAFTRDRGYNEQFF
>TRBD1|NA|TRBJ2-7|TRBV6-1
TGTGCCAGCATTCCCGGGGGACAGGGCCCCGTAGGGCAGTACTTC
CASIPGGQGPVGQYF